Below, one T cell receptor (beta chain) is given with its context. Both 60 Vbeta primers and 13 Jbeta primers went into the PCR. This table comes from immunoSEQ multiplex PCR, and its TCRdb copy is limited to in-frame clones, with some not included. The sample has tens of thousands of clones, 60% to 70% seen once. Deletions cut 5 bases from V and 6 bases from J, with 25 bases between. The CDR3 consists of 17 residues. Per the germline V gene, CDR1 is SGHAT and CDR2 is FQNNGV. This specimen belongs to a study of cytomegalovirus exposure and HLA in healthy donors. The sequence derives from a man aged 60-69 years in good health and CMV-seropositive. The sample consisted of PBMCs. The gene calls are TRBV11-2 and TRBJ1-1; tentatively, D is TRBD1 (5 bases). CDR3 in amino acids: CASSRDRDTTARPEAFF. As DNA, the CDR3 is TGTGCCAGCAGCCGCGACAGAGACACCACAGCGCGGCCTGAAGCTTTCTTT.